The T cell receptor beta chain described here comes from a study of control samples from healthy donors and cancer patients. The V end was cut by 6 bases, the J end by 2 bases, with 11 bases between. The CDR3 has 13 residues. CDR1 is SGHRS, CDR2 YFSETQ, per germline. Profiling relied on immunoSEQ multiplex PCR, and the TCRdb table lists in-frame clones only, not all of them. Altogether some 130,000 clones are present, about 91% being singletons, with the ten largest covering around 8.1%. This clone was counted once. The chain links TRBV5-1 to TRBJ1-1; tentatively, D is TRBD1 (6 bases). Material for sequencing was blood. The clonotype was recovered from a man aged 18 to 30 in good health. The CDR3 loop is CASTGQINTEAFF. DNA for the CDR3: TGCGCCAGCACAGGACAGATAAACACTGAAGCTTTCTTT.